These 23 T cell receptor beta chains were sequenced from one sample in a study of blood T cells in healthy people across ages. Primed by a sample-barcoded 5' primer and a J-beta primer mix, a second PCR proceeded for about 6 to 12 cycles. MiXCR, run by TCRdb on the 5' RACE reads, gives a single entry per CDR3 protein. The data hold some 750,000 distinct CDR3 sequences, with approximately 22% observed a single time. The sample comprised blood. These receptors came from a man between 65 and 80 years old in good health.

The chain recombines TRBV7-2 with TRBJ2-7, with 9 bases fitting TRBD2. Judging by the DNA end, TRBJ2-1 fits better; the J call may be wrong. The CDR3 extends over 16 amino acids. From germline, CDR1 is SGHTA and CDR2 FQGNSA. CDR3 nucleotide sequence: TGTGCCAGCAGCTCCGCCCCGACTAGCGGATACAATGAGCAGTTCTTC. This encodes CASSSAPTSGYNEQFF.

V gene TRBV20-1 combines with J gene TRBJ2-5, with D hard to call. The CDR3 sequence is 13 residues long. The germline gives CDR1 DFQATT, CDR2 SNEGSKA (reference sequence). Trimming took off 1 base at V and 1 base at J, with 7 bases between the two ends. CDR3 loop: CSARVTAQETQYF. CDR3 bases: TGCAGTGCTAGAGTTACCGCCCAAGAGACCCAGTACTTC.

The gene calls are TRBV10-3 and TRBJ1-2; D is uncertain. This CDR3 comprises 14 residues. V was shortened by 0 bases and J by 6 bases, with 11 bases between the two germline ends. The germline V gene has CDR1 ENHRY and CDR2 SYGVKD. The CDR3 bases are TGTGCCATCAGTGAGTCGGGAAAGGGTCATGGCTACACCTTC. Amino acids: CAISESGKGHGYTF.

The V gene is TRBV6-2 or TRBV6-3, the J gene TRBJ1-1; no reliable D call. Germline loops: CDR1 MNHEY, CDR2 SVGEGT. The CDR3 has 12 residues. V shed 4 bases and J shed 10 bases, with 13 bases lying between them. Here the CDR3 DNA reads TGTGCCAGCAGTTGGACGGGGTCGGGAGCTTTCTTT. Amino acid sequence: CASSWTGSGAFF.

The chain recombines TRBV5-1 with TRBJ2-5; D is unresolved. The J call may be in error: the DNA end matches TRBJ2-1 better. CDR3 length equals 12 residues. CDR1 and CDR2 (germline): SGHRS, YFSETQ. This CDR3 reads CASSPETPEQFF. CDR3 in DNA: TGCGCCAGCAGCCCCGAGACGCCTGAGCAGTTCTTC.

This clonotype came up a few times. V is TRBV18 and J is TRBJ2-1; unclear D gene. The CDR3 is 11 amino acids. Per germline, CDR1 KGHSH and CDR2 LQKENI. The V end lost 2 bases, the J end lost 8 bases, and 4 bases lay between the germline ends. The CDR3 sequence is CASSPMDEQFF. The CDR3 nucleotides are TGTGCCAGCTCACCAATGGATGAGCAGTTCTTC. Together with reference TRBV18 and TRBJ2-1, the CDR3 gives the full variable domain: NAGVMQNPRHLVRRRGQEARLRCSPMKGHSHVYWYRQLPEEGLKFMVYLQKENIIDESGMPKERFSAEFPKEGPSILRIQQVVRGDSAAYFCASSPMDEQFFGPGTRLTVL.

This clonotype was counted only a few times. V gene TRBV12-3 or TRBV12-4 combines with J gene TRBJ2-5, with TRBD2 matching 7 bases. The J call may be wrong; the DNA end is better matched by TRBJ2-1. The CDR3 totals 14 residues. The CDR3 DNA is TGTGCCAGCAGGGGGAGGGTCCCCAACAATGAGCAGTTCTTC. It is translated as CASRGRVPNNEQFF.

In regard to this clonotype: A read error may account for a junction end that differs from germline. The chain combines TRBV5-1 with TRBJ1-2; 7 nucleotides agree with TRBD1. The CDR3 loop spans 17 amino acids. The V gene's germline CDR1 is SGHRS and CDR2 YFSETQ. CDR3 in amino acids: CASSFYLTGKFDYGYTF. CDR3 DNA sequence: TGCGCCAGTAGCTTTTATTTGACAGGGAAATTTGACTATGGCTACACCTTC. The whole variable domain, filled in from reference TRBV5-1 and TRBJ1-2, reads KAGVTQTPRYLIKTRGQQVTLSCSPISGHRSVSWYQQTPGQGLQFLFEYFSETQRNKGNFPGRFSGRQFSNSRSEMNVSTLELGDSALYLCASSFYLTGKFDYGYTFGSGTRLTVV.

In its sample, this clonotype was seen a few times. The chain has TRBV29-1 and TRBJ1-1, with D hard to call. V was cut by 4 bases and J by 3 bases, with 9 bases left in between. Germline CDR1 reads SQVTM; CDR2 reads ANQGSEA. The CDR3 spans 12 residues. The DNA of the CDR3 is TGCAGCGTTGTGAGAGGAGACACTGAAGCTTTCTTT. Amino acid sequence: CSVVRGDTEAFF. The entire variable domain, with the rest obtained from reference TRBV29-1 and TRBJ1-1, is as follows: SAVISQKPSRDICQRGTSLTIQCQVDSQVTMMFWYRQQPGQSLTLIATANQGSEATYESGFVIDKFPISRPNLTFSTLTVSNMSPEDSSIYLCSVVRGDTEAFFGQGTRLTVV.

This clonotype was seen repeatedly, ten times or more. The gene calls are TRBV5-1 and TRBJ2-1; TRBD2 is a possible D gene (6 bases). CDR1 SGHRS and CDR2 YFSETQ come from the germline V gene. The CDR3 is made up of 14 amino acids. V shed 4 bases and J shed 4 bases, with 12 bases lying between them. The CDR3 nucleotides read TGCGCCAGCAGCCGGGACTCTCAATACAATGAGCAGTTCTTC. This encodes CASSRDSQYNEQFF.

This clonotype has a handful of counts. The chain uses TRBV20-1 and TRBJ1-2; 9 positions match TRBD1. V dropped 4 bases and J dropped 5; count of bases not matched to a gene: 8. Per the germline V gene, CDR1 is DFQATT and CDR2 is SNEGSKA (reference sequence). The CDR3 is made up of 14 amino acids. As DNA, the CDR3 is TGCAGTGCTAAAGGACAGGGGCCGGGGTATGGCTACACCTTC. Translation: CSAKGQGPGYGYTF.

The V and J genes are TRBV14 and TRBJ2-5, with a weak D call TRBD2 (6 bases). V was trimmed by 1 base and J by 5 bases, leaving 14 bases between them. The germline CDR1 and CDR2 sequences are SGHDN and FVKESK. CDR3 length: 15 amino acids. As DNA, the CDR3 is TGTGCCAGCAGCCAAGGGGTATCGGCGGGGGAGACCCAGTACTTC. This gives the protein CASSQGVSAGETQYF.

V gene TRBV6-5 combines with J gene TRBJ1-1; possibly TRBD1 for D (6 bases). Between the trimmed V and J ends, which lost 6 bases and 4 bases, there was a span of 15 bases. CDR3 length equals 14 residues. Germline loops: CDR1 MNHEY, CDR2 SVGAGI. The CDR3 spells CASRPIGGLTEAFF. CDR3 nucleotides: TGTGCCAGCAGACCTATCGGGGGGCTCACTGAAGCTTTCTTT.

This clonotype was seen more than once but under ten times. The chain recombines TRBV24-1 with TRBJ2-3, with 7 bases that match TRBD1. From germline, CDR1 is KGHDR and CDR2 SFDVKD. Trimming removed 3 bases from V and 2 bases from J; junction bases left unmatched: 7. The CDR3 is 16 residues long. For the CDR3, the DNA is TGTGCCACCAGTGATACAGGGGCCCCCTCCACAGATACGCAGTATTTT. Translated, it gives CATSDTGAPSTDTQYF.

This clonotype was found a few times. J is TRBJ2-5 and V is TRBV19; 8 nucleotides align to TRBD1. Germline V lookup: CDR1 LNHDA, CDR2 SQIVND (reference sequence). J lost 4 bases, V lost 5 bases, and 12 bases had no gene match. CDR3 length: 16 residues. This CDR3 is CASSSPGQATLETQYF. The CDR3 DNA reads TGTGCCAGTAGTTCGCCGGGACAGGCGACGTTAGAGACCCAGTACTTC.

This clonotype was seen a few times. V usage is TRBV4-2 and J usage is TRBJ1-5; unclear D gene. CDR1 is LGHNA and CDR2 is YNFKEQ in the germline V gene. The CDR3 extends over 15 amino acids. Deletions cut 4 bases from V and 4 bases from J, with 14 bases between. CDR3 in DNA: TGTGCCAGCAGCCCCAGCGAGGTCAGGAATCAGCCCCAGCATTTT. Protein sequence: CASSPSEVRNQPQHF.

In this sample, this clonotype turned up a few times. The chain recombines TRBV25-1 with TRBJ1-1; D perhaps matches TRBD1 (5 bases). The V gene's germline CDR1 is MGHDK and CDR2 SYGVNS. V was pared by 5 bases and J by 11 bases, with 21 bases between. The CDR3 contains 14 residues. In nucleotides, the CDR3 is TGTGCCAGCAGTCAACTGACACCCCGGGGGAGGGCTTTCTTT. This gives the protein CASSQLTPRGRAFF.

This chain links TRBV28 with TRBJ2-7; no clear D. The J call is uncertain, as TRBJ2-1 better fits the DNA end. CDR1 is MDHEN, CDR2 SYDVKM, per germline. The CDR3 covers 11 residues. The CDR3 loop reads CASSFAYGQFF. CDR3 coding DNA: TGTGCCAGCAGTTTCGCCTACGGGCAGTTCTTC.

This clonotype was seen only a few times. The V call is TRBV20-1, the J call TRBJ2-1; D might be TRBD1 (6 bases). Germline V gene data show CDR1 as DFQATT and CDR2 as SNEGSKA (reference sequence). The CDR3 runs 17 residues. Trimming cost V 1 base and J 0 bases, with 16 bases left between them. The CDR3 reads CSARVQGAERSYNEQFF. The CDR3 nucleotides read TGCAGTGCTAGAGTACAGGGAGCGGAACGCTCCTACAATGAGCAGTTCTTC.

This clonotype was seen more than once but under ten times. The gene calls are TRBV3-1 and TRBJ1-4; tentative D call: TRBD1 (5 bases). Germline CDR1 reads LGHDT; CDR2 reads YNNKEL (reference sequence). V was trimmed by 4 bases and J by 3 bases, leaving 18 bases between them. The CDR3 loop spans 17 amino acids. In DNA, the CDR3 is TGTGCCAGCAGCCCCTGGGCCGGGACGGCGGCTAATGAAAAACTGTTTTTT. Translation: CASSPWAGTAANEKLFF.

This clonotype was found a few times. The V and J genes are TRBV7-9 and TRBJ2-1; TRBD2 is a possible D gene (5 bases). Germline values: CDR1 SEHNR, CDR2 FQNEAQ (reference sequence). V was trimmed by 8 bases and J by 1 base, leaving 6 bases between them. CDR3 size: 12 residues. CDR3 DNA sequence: TGTGCCAGCCCGGGGTCCTACAATGAGCAGTTCTTC. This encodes CASPGSYNEQFF. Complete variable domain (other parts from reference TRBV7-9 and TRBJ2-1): DTGVSQNPRHKITKRGQNVTFRCDPISEHNRLYWYRQTLGQGPEFLTYFQNEAQLEKSRLLSDRFSAERPKGSFSTLEIQRTEQGDSAMYLCASPGSYNEQFFGPGTRLTVL.

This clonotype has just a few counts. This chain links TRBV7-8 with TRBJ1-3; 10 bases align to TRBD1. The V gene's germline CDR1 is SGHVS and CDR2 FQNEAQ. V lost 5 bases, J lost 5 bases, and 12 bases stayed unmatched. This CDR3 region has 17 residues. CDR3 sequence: CASSPRTGQGVRNTIYF. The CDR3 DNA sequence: TGTGCCAGCAGCCCGAGGACCGGACAGGGGGTCCGAAACACCATATATTTT. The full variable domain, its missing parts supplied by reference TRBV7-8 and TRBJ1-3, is GAGVSQSPRYKVAKRGQDVALRCDPISGHVSLFWYQQALGQGPEFLTYFQNEAQLDKSGLPSDRFFAERPEGSVSTLKIQRTQQEDSAVYLCASSPRTGQGVRNTIYFGEGSWLTVV.

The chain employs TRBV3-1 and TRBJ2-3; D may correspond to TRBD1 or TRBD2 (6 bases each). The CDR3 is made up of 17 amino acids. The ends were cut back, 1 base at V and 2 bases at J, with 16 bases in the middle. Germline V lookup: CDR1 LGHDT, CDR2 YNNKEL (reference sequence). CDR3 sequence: CASSQGGTGANTDTQYF. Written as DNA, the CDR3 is TGTGCCAGCAGCCAAGGCGGGACGGGGGCGAACACAGATACGCAGTATTTT.